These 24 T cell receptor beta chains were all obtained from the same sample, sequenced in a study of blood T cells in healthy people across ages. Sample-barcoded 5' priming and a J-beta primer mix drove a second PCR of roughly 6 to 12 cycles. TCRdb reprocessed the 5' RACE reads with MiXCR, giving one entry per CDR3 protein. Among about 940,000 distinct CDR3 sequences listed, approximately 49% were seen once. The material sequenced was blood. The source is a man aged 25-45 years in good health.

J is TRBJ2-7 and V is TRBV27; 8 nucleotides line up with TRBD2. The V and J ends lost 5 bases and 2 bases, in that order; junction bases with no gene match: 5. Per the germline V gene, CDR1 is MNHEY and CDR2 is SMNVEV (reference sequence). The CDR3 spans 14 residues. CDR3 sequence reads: CASSPERGPYEQYF. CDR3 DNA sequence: TGTGCCAGCAGTCCAGAGCGGGGGCCCTACGAGCAGTACTTC.

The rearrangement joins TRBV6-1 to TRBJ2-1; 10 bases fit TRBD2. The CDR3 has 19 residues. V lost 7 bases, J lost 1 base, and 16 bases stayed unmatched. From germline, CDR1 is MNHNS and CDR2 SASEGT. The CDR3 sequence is CASIRASGGAKGSYNEQFF. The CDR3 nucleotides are TGTGCCAGCATCCGGGCTAGCGGGGGTGCTAAAGGGTCCTACAATGAGCAGTTCTTC.

The CDR3 reads CASSQGVGGNEKLFF. DNA for the CDR3: TGCGCCAGCAGCCAAGGTGTCGGGGGAAATGAAAAACTGTTTTTT. This chain connects TRBV4-1 to TRBJ1-4; D is perhaps TRBD1 (5 bases). V was trimmed by 1 base and J by 5 bases, leaving 11 bases between them. The CDR3 has 15 amino acids. CDR1 MGHRA and CDR2 YSYEKL come from the germline V gene.

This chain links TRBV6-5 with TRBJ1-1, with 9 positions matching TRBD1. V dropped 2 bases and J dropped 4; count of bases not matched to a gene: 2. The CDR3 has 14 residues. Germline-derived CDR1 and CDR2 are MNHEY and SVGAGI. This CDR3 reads CASSYTTGGTEAFF. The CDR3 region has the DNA TGTGCCAGCAGTTACACGACAGGGGGCACTGAAGCTTTCTTT.

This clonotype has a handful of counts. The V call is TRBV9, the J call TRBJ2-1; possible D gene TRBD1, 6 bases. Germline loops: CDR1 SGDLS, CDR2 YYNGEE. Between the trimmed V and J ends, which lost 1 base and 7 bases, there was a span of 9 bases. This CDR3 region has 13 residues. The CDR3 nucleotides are TGTGCCAGCAGCGTAAGGGGGAGAAATGAGCAGTTCTTC. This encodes CASSVRGRNEQFF.

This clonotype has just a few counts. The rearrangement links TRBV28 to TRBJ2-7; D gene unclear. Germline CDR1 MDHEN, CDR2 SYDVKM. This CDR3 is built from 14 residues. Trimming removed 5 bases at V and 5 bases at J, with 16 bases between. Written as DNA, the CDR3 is TGTGCCAGCAGTCGACCCGCGAACGTCGACGAGCAGTACTTC. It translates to CASSRPANVDEQYF.

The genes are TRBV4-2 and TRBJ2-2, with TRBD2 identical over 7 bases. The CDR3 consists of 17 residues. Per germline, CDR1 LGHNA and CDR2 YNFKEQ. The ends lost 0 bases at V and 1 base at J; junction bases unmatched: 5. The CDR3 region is CASSQEFGGGNTGELFF. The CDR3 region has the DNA TGTGCCAGCAGCCAAGAATTCGGCGGGGGGAACACCGGGGAGCTGTTTTTT.

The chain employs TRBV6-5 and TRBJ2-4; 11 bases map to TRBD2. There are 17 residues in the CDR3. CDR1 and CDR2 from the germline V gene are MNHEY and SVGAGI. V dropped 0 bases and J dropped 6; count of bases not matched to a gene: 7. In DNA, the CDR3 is TGTGCCAGCAGTTACTCGATAGGGACTAGCGGAACAAACATTCAGTACTTC. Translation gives CASSYSIGTSGTNIQYF.

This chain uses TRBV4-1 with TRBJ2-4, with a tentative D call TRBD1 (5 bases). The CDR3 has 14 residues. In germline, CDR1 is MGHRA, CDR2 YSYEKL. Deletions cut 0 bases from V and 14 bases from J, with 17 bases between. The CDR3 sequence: CASSQDGAGPLKYF. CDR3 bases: TGCGCCAGCAGCCAAGATGGGGCAGGCCCCTTAAAGTACTTC.

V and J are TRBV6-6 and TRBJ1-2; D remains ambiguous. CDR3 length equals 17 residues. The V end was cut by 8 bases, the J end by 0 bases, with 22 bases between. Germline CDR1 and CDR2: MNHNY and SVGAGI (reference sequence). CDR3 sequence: CASEGPEAILANYGYTF. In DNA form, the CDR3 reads TGTGCCAGCGAGGGTCCGGAGGCCATCCTAGCTAACTATGGCTACACCTTC.

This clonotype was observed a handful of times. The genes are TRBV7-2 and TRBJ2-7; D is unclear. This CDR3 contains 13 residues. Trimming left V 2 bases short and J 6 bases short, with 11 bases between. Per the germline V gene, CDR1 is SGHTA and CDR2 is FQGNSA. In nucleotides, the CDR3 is TGTGCCAGCAGCTTAAGTGTGGATTTCGAGCAGTACTTC. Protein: CASSLSVDFEQYF.

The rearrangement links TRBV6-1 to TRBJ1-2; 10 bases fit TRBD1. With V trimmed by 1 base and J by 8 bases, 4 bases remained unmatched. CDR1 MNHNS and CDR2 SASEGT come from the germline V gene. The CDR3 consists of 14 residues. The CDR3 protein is CASSEGDRGGGYTF. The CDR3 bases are TGTGCCAGCAGTGAAGGGGACAGGGGAGGCGGCTACACCTTC.

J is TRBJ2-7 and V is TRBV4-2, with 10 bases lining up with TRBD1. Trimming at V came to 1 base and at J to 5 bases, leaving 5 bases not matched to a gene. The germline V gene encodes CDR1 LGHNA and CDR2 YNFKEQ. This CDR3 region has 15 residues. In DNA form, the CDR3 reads TGTGCCAGCAGCCAAGCCGGGACAGGGGTTGACGAGCAGTACTTC. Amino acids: CASSQAGTGVDEQYF.

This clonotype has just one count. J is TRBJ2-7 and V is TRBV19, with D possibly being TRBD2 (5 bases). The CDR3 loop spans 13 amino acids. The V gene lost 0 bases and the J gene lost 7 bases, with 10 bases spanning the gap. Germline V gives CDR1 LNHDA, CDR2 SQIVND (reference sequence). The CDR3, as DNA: TGTGCCAGTAGTATAGATGGAGGTCTTGAGCAGTACTTC. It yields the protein CASSIDGGLEQYF.

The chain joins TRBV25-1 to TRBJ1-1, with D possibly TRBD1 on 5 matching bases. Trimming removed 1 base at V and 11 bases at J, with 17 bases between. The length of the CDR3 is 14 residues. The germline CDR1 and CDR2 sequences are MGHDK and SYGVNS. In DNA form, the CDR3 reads TGTGCCAGCAGTGAATTCGCAATCCGGGACCAGGCTTTCTTT. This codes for CASSEFAIRDQAFF. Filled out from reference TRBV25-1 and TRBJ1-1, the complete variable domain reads EADIYQTPRYLVIGTGKKITLECSQTMGHDKMYWYQQDPGMELHLIHYSYGVNSTEKGDLSSESTVSRIRTEHFPLTLESARPSHTSQYLCASSEFAIRDQAFFGQGTRLTVV.

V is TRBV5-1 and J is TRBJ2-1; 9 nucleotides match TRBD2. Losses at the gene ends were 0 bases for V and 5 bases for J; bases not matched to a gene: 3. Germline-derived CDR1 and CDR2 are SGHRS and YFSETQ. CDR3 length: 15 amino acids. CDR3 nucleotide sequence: TGCGCCAGCAGCTTGGTAGCGGGGGCCAACAATGAGCAGTTCTTC. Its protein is CASSLVAGANNEQFF.

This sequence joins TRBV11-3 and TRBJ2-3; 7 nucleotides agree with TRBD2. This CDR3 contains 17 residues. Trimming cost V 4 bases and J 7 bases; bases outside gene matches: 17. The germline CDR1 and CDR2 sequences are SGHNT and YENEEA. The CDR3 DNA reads TGTGCCAGCAGCTCCCCGGGACTAAGGGTCGAGGGGAATACGCAGTATTTT. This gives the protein CASSSPGLRVEGNTQYF.

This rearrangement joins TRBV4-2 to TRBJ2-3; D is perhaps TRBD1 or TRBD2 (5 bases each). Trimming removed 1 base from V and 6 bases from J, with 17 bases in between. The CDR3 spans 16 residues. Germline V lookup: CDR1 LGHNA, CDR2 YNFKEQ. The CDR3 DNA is TGTGCCAGCAGCCAAGGACATAGTGACGGGGCGGATACGCAGTATTTT. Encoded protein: CASSQGHSDGADTQYF.

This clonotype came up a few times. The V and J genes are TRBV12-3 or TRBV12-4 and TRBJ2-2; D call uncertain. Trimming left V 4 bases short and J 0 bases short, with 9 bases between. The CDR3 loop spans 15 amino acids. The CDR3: CASSSTGSNTGELFF. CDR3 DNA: TGTGCCAGCAGTTCAACGGGCTCGAACACCGGGGAGCTGTTTTTT.

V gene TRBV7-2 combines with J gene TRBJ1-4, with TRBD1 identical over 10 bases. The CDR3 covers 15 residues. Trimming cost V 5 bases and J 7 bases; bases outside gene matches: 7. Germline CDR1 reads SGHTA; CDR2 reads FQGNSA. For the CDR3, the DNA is TGTGCCAGCAGCCTCGACAGGGGGCGCGCTGAAAAACTGTTTTTT. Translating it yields CASSLDRGRAEKLFF.

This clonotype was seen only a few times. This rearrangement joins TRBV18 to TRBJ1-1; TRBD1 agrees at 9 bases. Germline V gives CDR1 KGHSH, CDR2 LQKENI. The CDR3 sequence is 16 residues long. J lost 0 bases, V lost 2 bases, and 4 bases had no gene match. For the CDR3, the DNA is TGTGCCAGCTCACCAGTGGGACAGGGAATGAACACTGAAGCTTTCTTT. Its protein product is CASSPVGQGMNTEAFF.

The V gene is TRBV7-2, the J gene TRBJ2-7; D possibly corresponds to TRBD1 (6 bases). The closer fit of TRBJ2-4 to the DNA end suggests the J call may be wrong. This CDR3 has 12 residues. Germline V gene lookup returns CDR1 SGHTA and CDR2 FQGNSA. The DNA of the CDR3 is TGTGCCAGCGGGGGCTTCGGAAACATTCAGTACTTC. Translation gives CASGGFGNIQYF.

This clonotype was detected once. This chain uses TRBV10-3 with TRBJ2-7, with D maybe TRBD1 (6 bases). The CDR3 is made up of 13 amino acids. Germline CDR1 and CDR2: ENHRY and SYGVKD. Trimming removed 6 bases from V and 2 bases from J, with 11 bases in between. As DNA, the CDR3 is TGTGCCATCAGCTCACAGGGTCCCTACGAGCAGTACTTC. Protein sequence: CAISSQGPYEQYF.

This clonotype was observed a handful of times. CDR3 sequence reads: CATSDASSEKLFF. The DNA for the CDR3 is TGTGCCACCAGTGATGCGTCCAGTGAAAAACTGTTTTTT. V is TRBV24-1 and J is TRBJ1-4; D not resolved. CDR1 and CDR2 from the germline V gene are KGHDR and SFDVKD. The CDR3 length is 13 residues. V was shortened by 3 bases and J by 7 bases, with 8 bases between the two germline ends.